This T cell receptor (beta chain) was observed in a study of cytomegalovirus exposure and HLA in healthy donors. For the study at large: Previous work identified 95 million to 120 million unique TCR beta sequences from around 200 million T cells. Findings of the study overall: Presence/absence analyses took donor sequencing depth as roughly uniform. Later work showed greater clonal expansion in HLA-associated TCR beta chains than in equally common others. Testing in vitro showed a few CMV-associated chains specific for CMV antigens.

A note on this clone: Antigen unknown.

PCR involved 60 Vbeta and 13 Jbeta primers. The method was immunoSEQ multiplex PCR; TCRdb's version includes in-frame clones alone and lacks a portion of them. The sample has approximately 220,000 clones; 65% to 90% are singletons. Germline-derived CDR1 and CDR2 are LNHDA and SQIVND (reference sequence). The CDR3 is 17 residues long. V lost 6 bases, J lost 0 bases, and 19 bases lay in between. The receptor's source is a girl aged 10 to 17 in good health and CMV-seronegative. The sample was PBMCs. The chain carries TRBV19 and TRBJ2-3, with D maybe TRBD1 (6 bases). The CDR3 region has the DNA TGTGCCAGTAGGGACCCCCACGGGACAAGTAGCACAGATACGCAGTATTTT. Residues: CASRDPHGTSSTDTQYF.